The 3 T cell receptor beta chains given below trace back to one sample, sequenced in a study of blood T cell repertoires in COVID-19. Assay: immunoSEQ multiplex PCR; the TCRdb copy retains only in-frame clones and omits some. The sample carries 60,000 to 75,000 clones, approximately 85% recorded once. Specimen: peripheral blood. Receptor source: a human donor in a cohort sampled during active COVID-19.

V gene TRBV11-1 combines with J gene TRBJ2-1; the match to TRBD2 covers 14 bases. The CDR3 consists of 16 residues. The germline gives CDR1 SGHAT, CDR2 FQDESV (reference sequence). V trimming: 6 bases; J trimming: 2 bases; junction bases outside the gene matches: 3. CDR3 DNA sequence: TGTGCCAGCAGATTGACTAGCGGGGGGGCCTACAATGAGCAGTTCTTC. Its translation: CASRLTSGGAYNEQFF. The entire variable domain, with the rest obtained from reference TRBV11-1 and TRBJ2-1, is as follows: EAEVAQSPRYKITEKSQAVAFWCDPISGHATLYWYRQILGQGPELLVQFQDESVVDDSQLPKDRFSAERLKGVDSTLKIQPAELGDSAMYLCASRLTSGGAYNEQFFGPGTRLTVL.

This clone was counted only a few times. The chain carries TRBV6-5 and TRBJ1-5, with a tentative D call TRBD1 (5 bases). Deletions cut 4 bases from V and 0 bases from J, with 7 bases between. From germline, CDR1 is MNHEY and CDR2 SVGAGI. The CDR3 has 14 residues. The CDR3 sequence is CASSSGHSNQPQHF. The CDR3 DNA reads TGTGCCAGCAGTTCCGGACATAGCAATCAGCCCCAGCATTTT.

The rearrangement links TRBV6-6 to TRBJ2-5; D ambiguous. Germline V gene lookup returns CDR1 MNHNY and CDR2 SVGAGI (reference sequence). Trimming took 8 bases from V and 2 from J, leaving 12 bases between them. CDR3 size: 13 residues. The CDR3 DNA sequence: TGTGCCAGCGCCGAAGAGGAACAAGAGACCCAGTACTTC. Its translation: CASAEEEQETQYF.